Listed here are 9 T cell receptor beta chains from one sample, sequenced in a study of blood T cell repertoires in COVID-19. The assay was immunoSEQ multiplex PCR, and TCRdb's table has in-frame clones only and misses some. Among 170,000 or so clones listed, about 90% were seen once. The sequencing input was PBMCs or T cells enriched from blood (not recorded which). Every receptor here comes from a woman aged 45-65 years who had recovered from COVID-19.

The V call is TRBV7-2, the J call TRBJ2-3; D is possibly TRBD2 (6 bases). The V end lost 5 bases, the J end lost 3 bases, and 12 bases lay between the germline ends. This CDR3 contains 14 residues. The germline CDR1 and CDR2 sequences are SGHTA and FQGNSA. The CDR3 coding sequence is TGTGCCAGCAGCCTGGAGGCGGGAACAGATACGCAGTATTTT. Its translation: CASSLEAGTDTQYF.

This chain links TRBV11-2 with TRBJ2-5, with TRBD1 matching 9 bases. V shed 5 bases, J shed 0 bases, and the junction held 4 bases outside the gene matches. Germline V CDR1 and CDR2: SGHAT, FQNNGV. The CDR3 has 15 residues. The CDR3 here is CASSPGTGNQETQYF. CDR3 in DNA: TGTGCCAGCAGCCCGGGGACAGGGAACCAAGAGACCCAGTACTTC.

In this sample, this clone turned up once. The chain links TRBV27 to TRBJ1-6; maybe TRBD1 (5 bases). The CDR3 spans 15 residues. Germline-derived CDR1 and CDR2 are MNHEY and SMNVEV (reference sequence). V was shortened by 10 bases and J by 3 bases, with 16 bases between the two germline ends. The DNA of the CDR3 is TGTGCCACCCTTGACCTGACAGACTATAATTCACCCCTCCACTTT. Its protein is CATLDLTDYNSPLHF.

CDR3 residues: CASSEGTSGSYEQYF. DNA for the CDR3: TGTGCCAGTAGTGAAGGGACTAGCGGCTCCTACGAGCAGTACTTC. The chain joins TRBV19 to TRBJ2-7; 11 bases agree with TRBD2. With 5 bases clipped from V and 0 bases from J, the junction kept 3 bases outside the gene matches. The CDR3 runs 15 residues. CDR1 is LNHDA and CDR2 is SQIVND in the germline V gene (reference sequence).

V is TRBV5-6 and J is TRBJ2-1; the D gene is possibly TRBD1 (6 bases). There are 15 residues in the CDR3. Looked up from germline, CDR1 is SGHDT and CDR2 is YYEEEE. The V end was cut by 1 base, the J end by 5 bases, with 13 bases between. CDR3 DNA: TGTGCCAGCAGCTTGAATCTAGAGGGGGACAATGAGCAGTTCTTC. It codes for CASSLNLEGDNEQFF. Together with reference TRBV5-6 and TRBJ2-1, the CDR3 gives the full variable domain: DAGVTQSPTHLIKTRGQQVTLRCSPKSGHDTVSWYQQALGQGPQFIFQYYEEEERQRGNFPDRFSGHQFPNYSSELNVNALLLGDSALYLCASSLNLEGDNEQFFGPGTRLTVL.

The V and J genes are TRBV18 and TRBJ2-7; 11 bases agree with TRBD2. The CDR3 runs 14 residues. Germline V gene sequence: CDR1 KGHSH, CDR2 LQKENI. J was trimmed by 5 bases and V by 3 bases; bases with no gene match: 3. CDR3 region: CASSPIAGGNEQYF. In nucleotides, the CDR3 is TGTGCCAGCTCACCTATAGCGGGAGGGAACGAGCAGTACTTC.

A note on this clone: One end of the junction does not line up with germline, which may come from a read error. The rearrangement uses TRBV13 and TRBJ2-5; TRBD2 matches 9 bases. From germline, CDR1 is PRHDT and CDR2 FYEKMQ (reference sequence). The length of the CDR3 is 16 residues. The CDR3 sequence is CASSLGASGNQETQYF. CDR3 nucleotide sequence: TGTGCCAGCAGCCTAGGGGCTAGCGGGAACCAAGAGACCCAGTACTTC.

This chain joins TRBV6-5 and TRBJ1-2, with D uncertain. CDR1 is MNHEY and CDR2 is SVGAGI in the germline V gene. V lost 4 bases, J lost 0 bases, and 15 bases lay in between. This CDR3 comprises 16 residues. The CDR3: CASSSAPSVPNYGYTF. The CDR3 nucleotides are TGTGCCAGCAGTTCGGCCCCCAGCGTACCTAACTATGGCTACACCTTC.

CDR3 coding DNA: TGTGCCAGCAGTATAAGGGAGGGCTACACCTTC. It specifies CASSIREGYTF. J is TRBJ1-2 and V is TRBV2; D is ambiguous. Germline assignment: CDR1 SNHLY and CDR2 FYNNEI. V lost 5 bases and J lost 8, with 9 bases in between. The CDR3 contains 11 residues.